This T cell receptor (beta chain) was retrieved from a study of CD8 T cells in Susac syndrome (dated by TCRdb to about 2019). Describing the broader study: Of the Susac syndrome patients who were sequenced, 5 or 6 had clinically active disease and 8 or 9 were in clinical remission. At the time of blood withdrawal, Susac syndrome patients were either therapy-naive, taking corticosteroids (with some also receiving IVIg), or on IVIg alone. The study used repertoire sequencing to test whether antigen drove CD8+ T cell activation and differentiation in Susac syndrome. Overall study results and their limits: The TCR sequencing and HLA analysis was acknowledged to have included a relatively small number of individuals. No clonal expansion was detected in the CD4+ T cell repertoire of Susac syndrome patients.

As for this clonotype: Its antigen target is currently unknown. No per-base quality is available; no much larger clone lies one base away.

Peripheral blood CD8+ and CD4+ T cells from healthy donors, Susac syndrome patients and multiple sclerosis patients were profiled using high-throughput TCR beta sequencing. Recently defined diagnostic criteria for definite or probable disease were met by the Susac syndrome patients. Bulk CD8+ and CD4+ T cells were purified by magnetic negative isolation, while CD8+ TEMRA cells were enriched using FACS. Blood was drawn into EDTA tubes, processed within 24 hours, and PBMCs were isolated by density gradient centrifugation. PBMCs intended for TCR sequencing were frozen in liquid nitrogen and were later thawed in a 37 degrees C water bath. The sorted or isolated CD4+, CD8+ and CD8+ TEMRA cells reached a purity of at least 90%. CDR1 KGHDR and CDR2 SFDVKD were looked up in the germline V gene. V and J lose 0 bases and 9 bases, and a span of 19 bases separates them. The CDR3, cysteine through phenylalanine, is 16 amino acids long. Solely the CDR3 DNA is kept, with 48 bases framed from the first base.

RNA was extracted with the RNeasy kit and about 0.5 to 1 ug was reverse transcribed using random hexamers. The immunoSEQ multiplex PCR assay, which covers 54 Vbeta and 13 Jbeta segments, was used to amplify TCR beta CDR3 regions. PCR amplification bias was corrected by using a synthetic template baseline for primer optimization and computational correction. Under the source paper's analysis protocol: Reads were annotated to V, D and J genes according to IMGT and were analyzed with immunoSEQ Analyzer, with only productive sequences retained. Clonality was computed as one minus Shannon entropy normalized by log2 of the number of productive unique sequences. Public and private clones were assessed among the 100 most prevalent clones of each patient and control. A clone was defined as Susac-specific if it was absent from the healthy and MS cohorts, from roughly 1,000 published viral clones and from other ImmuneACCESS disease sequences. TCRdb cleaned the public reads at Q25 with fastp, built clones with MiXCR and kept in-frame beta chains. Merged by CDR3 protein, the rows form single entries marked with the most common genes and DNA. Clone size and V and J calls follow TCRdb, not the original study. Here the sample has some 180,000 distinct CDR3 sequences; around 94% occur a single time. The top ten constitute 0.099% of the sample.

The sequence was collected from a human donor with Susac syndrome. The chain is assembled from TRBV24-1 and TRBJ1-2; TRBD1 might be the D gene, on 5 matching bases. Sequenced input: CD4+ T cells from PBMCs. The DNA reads TGTGCCACCAGTGATTTGCGAGGCGGGACGAAGGCATGCTACACCTTC. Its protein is CATSDLRGGTKACYTF.